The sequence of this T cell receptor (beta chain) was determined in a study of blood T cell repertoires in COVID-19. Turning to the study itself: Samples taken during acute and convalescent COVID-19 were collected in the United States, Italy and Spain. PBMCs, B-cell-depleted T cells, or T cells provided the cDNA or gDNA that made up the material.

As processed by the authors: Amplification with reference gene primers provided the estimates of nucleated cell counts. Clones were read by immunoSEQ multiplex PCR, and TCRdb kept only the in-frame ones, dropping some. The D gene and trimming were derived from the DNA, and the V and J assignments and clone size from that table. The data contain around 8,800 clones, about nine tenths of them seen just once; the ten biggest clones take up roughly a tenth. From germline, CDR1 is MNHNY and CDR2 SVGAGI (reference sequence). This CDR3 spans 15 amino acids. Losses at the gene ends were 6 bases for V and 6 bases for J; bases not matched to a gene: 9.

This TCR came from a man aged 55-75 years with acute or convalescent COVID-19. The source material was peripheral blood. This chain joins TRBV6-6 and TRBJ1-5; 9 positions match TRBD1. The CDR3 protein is CASREQGALSQPQHF. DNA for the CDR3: TGTGCCAGCAGGGAACAGGGGGCGCTTAGTCAGCCCCAGCATTTT.